One sample yielded the 7 T cell receptor beta chains listed below, sequenced in a study of Ad26.COV2.S vaccination and SARS-CoV-2 variants. Stated treatment: some 20 received Ad26.COV2.S at low or high dose, single or two shots; about 5 received placebo; per-sample allocation not given. Samples came from day 63 after the first vaccine or placebo injection. Using immunoSEQ multiplex PCR, the repertoire was profiled, and TCRdb retains in-frame clones only, with some absent. The repertoire includes about 320,000 clones, under 90% of them detected once, and about 5.4% sits in the top ten. Sequenced material: peripheral blood, taken in a trial of Ad26.COV2.S vaccine versus placebo. The receptors were gathered from a person between 18 and 65 years old who received the Ad26.COV2.S COVID-19 vaccine or a placebo.

This clone turned up a few times. The chain employs TRBV29-1 and TRBJ1-2; a possible D gene is TRBD1 (5 bases). Trimming pared 4 bases from V and 4 bases from J, leaving 10 bases between. Germline lookup yields CDR1 SQVTM and CDR2 ANQGSEA. The CDR3 is made up of 12 amino acids. The CDR3 reads CSVGEGFYGYTF. CDR3 DNA sequence: TGCAGCGTTGGGGAGGGGTTCTATGGCTACACCTTC.

The genes are TRBV29-1 and TRBJ2-2; D uncertain. This CDR3 is built from 11 residues. Germline-derived CDR1 and CDR2 are SQVTM and ANQGSEA. Trimming took 5 bases from V and 7 from J, leaving 8 bases between them. Here the CDR3 reads CSVLDGGELFF. The CDR3 bases are TGCAGCGTTTTAGACGGCGGGGAGCTGTTTTTT.

This chain links TRBV18 with TRBJ1-2, with 8 nucleotides matching TRBD1. CDR3 length: 15 amino acids. Germline CDR1 KGHSH, CDR2 LQKENI. J lost 0 bases, V lost 3 bases, and 3 bases had no gene match. CDR3 DNA: TGTGCCAGCTCACCTGACAGGGGAGCTAACTATGGCTACACCTTC. Encoded protein: CASSPDRGANYGYTF.

The chain employs TRBV4-3 and TRBJ1-3; D possibly corresponds to TRBD1 (6 bases). With 0 bases removed from V and 4 bases from J, the gap between germline ends came to 13 bases. The germline CDR1 and CDR2 sequences are LGHNA and YSLEER. The CDR3 is 16 residues long. CDR3 in amino acids: CASSQDAGAPGNTIYF. In nucleotides, the CDR3 is TGCGCCAGCAGCCAAGATGCAGGGGCGCCGGGAAACACCATATATTTT.

The chain recombines TRBV12-3 or TRBV12-4 with TRBJ1-1; D gene ambiguous. V dropped 2 bases and J dropped 1 base, with 5 bases sitting between them. This CDR3 is 13 amino acids long. The CDR3 spells CASSLNANTEAFF. The CDR3 nucleotides are TGTGCCAGCAGTTTAAACGCGAACACTGAAGCTTTCTTT.

The chain employs TRBV4-3 and TRBJ1-1, with 9 bases identical to TRBD1. This CDR3 contains 15 residues. CDR1 is LGHNA, CDR2 YSLEER, per germline. The trim removed 4 bases at V and 1 base at J, leaving 4 bases unmatched. In DNA, the CDR3 is TGCGCCAGCAGCCGCGGGGGACAGGGGAACACTGAAGCTTTCTTT. It is translated as CASSRGGQGNTEAFF.

The V gene is TRBV18, the J gene TRBJ1-2; no firm D call. Germline values: CDR1 KGHSH, CDR2 LQKENI. With 4 bases removed from V and 3 bases from J, the gap between germline ends came to 15 bases. CDR3 length equals 15 residues. CDR3: CASSLLETKDYGYTF. For the CDR3, the DNA is TGTGCCAGCTCACTTCTGGAAACCAAGGACTATGGCTACACCTTC.